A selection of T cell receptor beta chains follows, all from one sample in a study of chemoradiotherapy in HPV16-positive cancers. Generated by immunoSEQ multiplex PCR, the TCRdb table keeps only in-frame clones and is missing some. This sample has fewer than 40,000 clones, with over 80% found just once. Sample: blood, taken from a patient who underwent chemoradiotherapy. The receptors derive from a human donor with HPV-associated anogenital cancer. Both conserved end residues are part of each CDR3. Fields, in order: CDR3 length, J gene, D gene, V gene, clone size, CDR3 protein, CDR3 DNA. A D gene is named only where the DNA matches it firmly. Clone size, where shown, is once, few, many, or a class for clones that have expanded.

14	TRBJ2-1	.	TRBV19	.	CASNGRYYYNEQFF	TGTGCCAGTAACGGTCGATACTACTACAATGAGCAGTTCTTC
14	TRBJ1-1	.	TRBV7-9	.	CASSLSGGNTEAFF	TGTGCCAGCAGCCTTTCCGGGGGGAACACTGAAGCTTTCTTT
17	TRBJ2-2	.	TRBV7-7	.	CASSLGGGGLNTGELFF	TGTGCCAGCAGCTTAGGCGGCGGAGGGCTGAACACCGGGGAGCTGTTTTTT
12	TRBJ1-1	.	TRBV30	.	CAWSVRNSGTFF	TGTGCCTGGAGTGTACGTAATTCCGGTACTTTCTTT
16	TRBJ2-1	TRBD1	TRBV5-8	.	CASSLAGDRGLAEQFF	TGTGCCAGCAGCTTGGCCGGGGACAGGGGTTTGGCTGAGCAGTTCTTC
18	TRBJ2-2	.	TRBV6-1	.	CASSEGRNRALNTGELFF	TGTGCCAGCAGTGAAGGTCGAAACAGGGCCCTAAACACCGGGGAGCTGTTTTTT
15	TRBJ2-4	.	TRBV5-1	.	CASSLDKRGTNIQYF	TGCGCCAGCAGCTTGGATAAACGCGGGACGAACATTCAGTACTTC
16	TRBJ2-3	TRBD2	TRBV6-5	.	CASSYFSSGGMYTQYF	TGTGCCAGCAGTTACTTTTCTAGCGGGGGAATGTATACGCAGTATTTT
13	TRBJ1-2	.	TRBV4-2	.	CASSRRGTDGYTF	TGTGCCAGCAGCCGTAGGGGTACGGACGGCTACACCTTC
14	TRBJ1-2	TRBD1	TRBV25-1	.	CASSDWGQAEGYTF	TGTGCCAGCAGTGACTGGGGACAGGCGGAGGGCTACACCTTC
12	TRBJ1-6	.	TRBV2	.	CASRNPNSPLHF	TGTGCCAGCAGGAATCCTAATTCACCCCTCCACTTT
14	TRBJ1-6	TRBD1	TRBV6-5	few	CASSPGQGPSPLHF	TGTGCCAGCAGTCCAGGACAGGGGCCGTCACCCCTCCACTTT
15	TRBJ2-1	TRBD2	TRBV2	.	CATLLRTSGYNEQFF	TGTGCCACCCTCCTTCGGACTAGCGGCTACAATGAGCAGTTCTTC
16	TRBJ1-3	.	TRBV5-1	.	CASSLASAYSGNTIYF	TGCGCCAGCAGCTTGGCATCGGCTTACTCTGGAAACACCATATATTTT
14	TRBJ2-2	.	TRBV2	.	CASSDLVGTGELFF	TGTGCCAGCAGTGATTTGGTCGGCACCGGGGAGCTGTTTTTT
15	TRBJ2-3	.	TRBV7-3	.	CASSRGGVGTDTQYF	TGTGCCAGCAGCCGCGGAGGGGTGGGCACAGATACGCAGTATTTT
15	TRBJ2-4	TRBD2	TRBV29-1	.	CSVEIPGGPGNIQYF	TGCAGCGTTGAAATTCCGGGGGGGCCGGGAAACATTCAGTACTTC